This entry describes one T cell receptor (beta chain). It lacks a known antigen. Base qualities are not provided; no much larger clone lies one nucleotide away. RNA was extracted using the RNeasy kit, and about 0.45 to 1 ug of the RNA was reverse transcribed with random hexamers. TCR beta CDR3 regions were amplified with the immunoSEQ multiplex PCR assay covering 54 Vbeta and 13 Jbeta segments. Bias from PCR amplification was corrected by using a synthetic template baseline for primer optimization and for computational correction. Concerning the study's data processing: Reads were annotated to V, D and J genes according to IMGT and were analyzed with immunoSEQ Analyzer, with only productive sequences retained. Clonality was calculated as one minus the Shannon entropy normalized by log2 of the number of productive unique sequences. For each patient and control, public and private clones were evaluated among the 100 most prevalent clones. A clone was defined as Susac-specific if it was absent from the healthy and MS cohorts, from 950 to 1,300 published viral clones and from other ImmuneACCESS disease sequences. TCRdb redid the processing of the public reads, applying fastp at Q25 and MiXCR, and retained in-frame beta chains. Merged by CDR3 protein, the rows form single entries marked with the most common genes and DNA. The V and J calls and clone size come from TCRdb's table, not from the authors' own analysis. In all, the sample holds 150,000 to 200,000 distinct CDR3 sequences, and approximately 93% of those were seen once. The ten largest clones take up around 0.093% of the sample.

Peripheral blood CD8+ and CD4+ T cells from healthy donors, Susac syndrome patients and multiple sclerosis patients were profiled using high-throughput TCR beta sequencing. The multiple sclerosis controls were treatment-naive patients whose relapsing-remitting disease, either stable or active, fulfilled the revised McDonald criteria. CD8+ TEMRA cells were enriched by FACS, while bulk CD8+ and CD4+ T cells were purified by magnetic negative isolation. Blood was collected in EDTA tubes and processed within 24 hours, with PBMCs isolated through density gradient centrifugation. PBMCs intended for TCR sequencing were cryopreserved in liquid nitrogen and thawed later in a water bath at 37 degrees C. The sorted or isolated CD4+, CD8+ and CD8+ TEMRA cells reached a purity of at least 90%. The sample comes from a study of CD8 T cells in Susac syndrome (dated by TCRdb to about 2019). For context, the study as a whole: Whether CD8+ T cell activation and differentiation in Susac syndrome was antigen driven was tested using repertoire sequencing.

The V end loses 0 bases and the J end loses 2 bases, and a stretch of 11 bases separates them. Including the terminal cysteine and phenylalanine, the CDR3 comprises 17 residues. Only the CDR3 DNA is retained, 51 bases long and in frame from the first base. Per the germline V gene (reference sequence), LNHNV is the CDR1 and YYDKDF is the CDR2. Overall results and qualifications from the work: The study acknowledged that relatively few individuals were included in the TCR sequencing and HLA analysis.

The TCR comes from a human donor with multiple sclerosis. The chain is assembled from TRBV15 and TRBJ2-6, with an unclear D gene assignment. Material for sequencing was CD4+ T cells from PBMCs. Here the CDR3 is given as CATSRDYSGAGANVLTF. The DNA sequence is TGTGCCACCAGCAGAGATTACAGTGGGGCTGGGGCCAACGTCCTGACTTTC.